This T cell receptor beta chain is drawn from a study of OX40 agonist ivuxolimab in advanced cancers. TCRdb's table, derived via immunoSEQ multiplex PCR, lists solely in-frame clones and lacks some. The table records around 110,000 clones, 93% of them present only once. The CDR3 length is 13 residues. V shed 3 bases and J shed 6 bases, with 11 bases lying between them. Germline V gene data show CDR1 as KGHSH and CDR2 as LQKENI. The sample holds a few counts of this clone. The TCR originated in an adult with an advanced solid tumor such as melanoma, head and neck, liver or kidney cancer. The sequences come from CD4+ or CD8+ T cells sorted from blood, collected in a trial of the OX40 agonist ivuxolimab. This chain links TRBV18 with TRBJ1-1; D ambiguous. This CDR3 reads CASSPSRSAEAFF. CDR3 nucleotide sequence: TGTGCCAGCTCACCGAGTCGCTCAGCTGAAGCTTTCTTT.